The present T cell receptor beta chain was sequenced within a study of blood T cell repertoires in COVID-19. Study summary: T cells, B-cell-depleted T cells, or PBMCs provided the cDNA or gDNA that served as material.

The repertoire was sequenced with immunoSEQ multiplex PCR; TCRdb's copy has only in-frame clones and lacks some. The sample comprises under 250,000 clones, 82% of which are singletons, and approximately 4.5% rests with the top ten. The CDR3 consists of 14 residues. The V end was cut by 3 bases, the J end by 0 bases, with 11 bases between. Germline assignment: CDR1 DFQATT and CDR2 SNEGSKA (reference sequence). This rearrangement joins TRBV20-1 to TRBJ1-2; D is perhaps TRBD1 (6 bases). What was sequenced was peripheral blood. This sequence originates from a woman in her seventies with acute or convalescent COVID-19. CDR3 sequence (DNA): TGCAGTGCTAGTCGACAGGCAACTAACTATGGCTACACCTTC. Amino acid sequence: CSASRQATNYGYTF.